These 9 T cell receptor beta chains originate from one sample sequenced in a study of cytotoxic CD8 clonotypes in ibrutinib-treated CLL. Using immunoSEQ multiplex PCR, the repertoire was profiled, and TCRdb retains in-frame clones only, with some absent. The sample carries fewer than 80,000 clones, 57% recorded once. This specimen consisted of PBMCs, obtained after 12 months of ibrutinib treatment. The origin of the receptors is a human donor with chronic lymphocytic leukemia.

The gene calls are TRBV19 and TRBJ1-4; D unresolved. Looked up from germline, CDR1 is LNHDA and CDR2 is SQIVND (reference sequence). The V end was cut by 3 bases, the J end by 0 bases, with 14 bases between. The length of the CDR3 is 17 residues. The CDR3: CASSINRGSPTNEKLFF. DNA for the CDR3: TGTGCCAGTAGTATTAACAGAGGGAGTCCAACTAATGAAAAACTGTTTTTT. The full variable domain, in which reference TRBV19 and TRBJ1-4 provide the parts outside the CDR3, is DGGITQSPKYLFRKEGQNVTLSCEQNLNHDAMYWYRQDPGQGLRLIYYSQIVNDFQKGDIAEGYSVSREKKESFPLTVTSAQKNPTAFYLCASSINRGSPTNEKLFFGSGTQLSVL.

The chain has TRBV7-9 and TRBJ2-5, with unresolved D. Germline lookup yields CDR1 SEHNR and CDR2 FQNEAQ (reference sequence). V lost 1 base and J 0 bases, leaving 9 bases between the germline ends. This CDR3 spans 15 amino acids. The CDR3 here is CASSLVSTYQETQYF. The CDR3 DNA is TGTGCCAGCAGCTTAGTTTCGACTTACCAAGAGACCCAGTACTTC.

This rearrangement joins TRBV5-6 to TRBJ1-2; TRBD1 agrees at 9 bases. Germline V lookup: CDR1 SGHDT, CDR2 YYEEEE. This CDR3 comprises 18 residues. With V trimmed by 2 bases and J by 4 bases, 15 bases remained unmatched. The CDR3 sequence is CASSLYRDRVVVGYGYTF. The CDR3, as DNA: TGTGCCAGCAGCTTATACCGGGACAGGGTGGTCGTGGGCTATGGCTACACCTTC.

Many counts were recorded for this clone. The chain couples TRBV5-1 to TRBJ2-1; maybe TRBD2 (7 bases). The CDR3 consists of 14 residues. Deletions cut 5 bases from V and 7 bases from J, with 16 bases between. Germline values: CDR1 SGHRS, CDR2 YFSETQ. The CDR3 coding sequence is TGCGCCAGCAGAGGGGCCGGGGGGCTAAATGAGCAGTTCTTC. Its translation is CASRGAGGLNEQFF. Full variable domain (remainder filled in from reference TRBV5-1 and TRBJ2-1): KAGVTQTPRYLIKTRGQQVTLSCSPISGHRSVSWYQQTPGQGLQFLFEYFSETQRNKGNFPGRFSGRQFSNSRSEMNVSTLELGDSALYLCASRGAGGLNEQFFGPGTRLTVL.

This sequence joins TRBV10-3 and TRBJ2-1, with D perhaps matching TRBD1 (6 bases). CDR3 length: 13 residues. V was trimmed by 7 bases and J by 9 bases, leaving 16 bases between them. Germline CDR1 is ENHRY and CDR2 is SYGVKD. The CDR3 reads CAITRGINGEQFF. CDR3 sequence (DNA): TGTGCCATCACGAGGGGGATCAACGGTGAGCAGTTCTTC.

CDR3 sequence: CASDGGKTQYF. The CDR3 DNA follows: TGTGCCAGCGACGGTGGAAAGACCCAGTACTTC. The V call is TRBV7-2, the J call TRBJ2-5; D is undetermined. Germline values: CDR1 SGHTA, CDR2 FQGNSA. The CDR3 extends over 11 amino acids. Trimming took 8 bases from V and 6 from J, leaving 10 bases between them.

DNA for the CDR3: TGTGCCAGCAACGTACCGGGATCGAACTCTGGGGCCAACGTCCTGACTTTC. It specifies CASNVPGSNSGANVLTF. The chain links TRBV28 to TRBJ2-6; D might be TRBD2 (5 bases). In germline, CDR1 is MDHEN, CDR2 SYDVKM. The CDR3 loop spans 17 amino acids. V dropped 7 bases and J dropped 0 bases, with 16 bases sitting between them.

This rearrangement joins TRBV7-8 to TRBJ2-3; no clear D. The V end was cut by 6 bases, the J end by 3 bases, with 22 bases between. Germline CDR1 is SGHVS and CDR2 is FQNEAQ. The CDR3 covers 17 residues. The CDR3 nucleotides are TGTGCCAGCAGTTCCCTTCGTGAAGGACGTCCAACAGATACGCAGTATTTT. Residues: CASSSLREGRPTDTQYF.

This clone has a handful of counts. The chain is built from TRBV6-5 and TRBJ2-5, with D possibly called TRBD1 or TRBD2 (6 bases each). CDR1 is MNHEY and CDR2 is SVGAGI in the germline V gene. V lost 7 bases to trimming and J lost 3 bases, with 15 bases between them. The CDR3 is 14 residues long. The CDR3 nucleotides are TGTGCCAGCACCAGCATGGGGGGCGAAGAGACCCAGTACTTC. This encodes CASTSMGGEETQYF.